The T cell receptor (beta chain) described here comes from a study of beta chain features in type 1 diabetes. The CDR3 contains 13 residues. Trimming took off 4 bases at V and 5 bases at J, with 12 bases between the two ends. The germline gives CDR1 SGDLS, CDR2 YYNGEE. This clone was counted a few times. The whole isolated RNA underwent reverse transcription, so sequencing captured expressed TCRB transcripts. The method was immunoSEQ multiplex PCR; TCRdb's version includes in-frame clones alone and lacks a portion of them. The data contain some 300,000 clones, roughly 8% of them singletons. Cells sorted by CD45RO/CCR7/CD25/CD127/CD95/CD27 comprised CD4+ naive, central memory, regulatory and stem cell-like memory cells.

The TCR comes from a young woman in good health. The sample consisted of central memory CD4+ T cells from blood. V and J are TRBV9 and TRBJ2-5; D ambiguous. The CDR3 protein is CASSQNPEETQYF. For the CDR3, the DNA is TGTGCCAGCAGCCAGAACCCCGAGGAGACCCAGTACTTC.